A single sample gave rise to the 16 T cell receptor beta chains below, sequenced in a study of cytomegalovirus exposure and HLA in healthy donors (dated by TCRdb to about 2017). Library prep was done by the immunoSEQ multiplex PCR assay. A mixture of 60 forward primers for TCR Vbeta segments and 13 reverse primers for TCR Jbeta segments was used in the multiplex PCR. Entries here come from immuneACCESS through TCRdb and include only in-frame sequences with V and J called. Some clones fail to appear in such tables; in the studies checked, an unresolved V gene covers under half of the shortfall, and the cause of the remainder is unknown. This sample comprises a few hundred thousand clones, approximately 78% of them detected only once. Clones ranked in the top ten supply about 3.1% of the sample. Sequencing was carried out using PBMCs. Receptors were obtained from a man in his thirties or forties in good health and CMV-seronegative.

The chain employs TRBV18 and TRBJ1-1; D gene unclear. The germline V and J ends were trimmed by 1 base and 1 base, with 19 bases remaining between them. The V gene's germline CDR1 is KGHSH and CDR2 LQKENI. CDR3 size: 18 residues. The CDR3 nucleotides are TGTGCCAGCTCACCACAGCGAGGTACTCGGGTACCGAACACTGAAGCTTTCTTT. Translating gives CASSPQRGTRVPNTEAFF.

CDR3 region: CASSAGQTNTGELFF. The CDR3 DNA reads as TGTGCCAGCAGCGCCGGACAGACAAACACCGGGGAGCTGTTTTTT. The chain is built from TRBV9 and TRBJ2-2; a possible D gene is TRBD1 (6 bases). Looked up from germline, CDR1 is SGDLS and CDR2 is YYNGEE. The length of the CDR3 is 15 residues. Between the trimmed V and J ends, which lost 3 bases and 2 bases, there was a span of 11 bases. Full variable domain (missing parts from reference TRBV9 and TRBJ2-2): DSGVTQTPKHLITATGQRVTLRCSPRSGDLSVYWYQQSLDQGLQFLIQYYNGEERAKGNILERFSAQQFPDLHSELNLSSLELGDSALYFCASSAGQTNTGELFFGEGSRLTVL.

This chain links TRBV10-2 with TRBJ1-5, with D possibly TRBD1 on 5 matching bases. Per germline, CDR1 WSHSY and CDR2 SAAADI. The CDR3 has 11 residues. V was trimmed by 8 bases and J by 7 bases, leaving 9 bases between them. The CDR3 nucleotides read TGCGCCAGCGGGGCTGAGCAGCCCCAGCATTTT. Translated, it gives CASGAEQPQHF.

The chain is built from TRBV6-5 and TRBJ1-1; D is unresolved. CDR3 length equals 15 residues. CDR1 and CDR2 (germline): MNHEY, SVGAGI. V was pared by 0 bases and J by 0 bases, with 8 bases between. CDR3 in DNA: TGTGCCAGCAGTTACTCGCAACAGTTGAACACTGAAGCTTTCTTT. It is translated as CASSYSQQLNTEAFF.

The chain carries TRBV27 and TRBJ2-7; D is possibly TRBD1 (6 bases). The germline CDR1 and CDR2 sequences are MNHEY and SMNVEV (reference sequence). The CDR3 runs 15 residues. V dropped 6 bases and J dropped 0 bases, with 15 bases sitting between them. As DNA, the CDR3 is TGTGCCAGCAGGTCACAGGGTATTAGCTCCTACGAGCAGTACTTC. This translates into CASRSQGISSYEQYF.

V and J are TRBV7-2 and TRBJ2-5; TRBD2 is a possible D gene (5 bases). The V gene lost 3 bases and the J gene lost 3 bases, with 14 bases spanning the gap. Germline lookup yields CDR1 SGHTA and CDR2 FQGNSA. The CDR3 is 15 residues long. The CDR3 loop reads CASSFQVGEKETQYF. CDR3 sequence (DNA): TGTGCCAGCAGCTTTCAGGTCGGGGAAAAAGAGACCCAGTACTTC.

V gene TRBV5-1 combines with J gene TRBJ2-7, with 7 bases that match TRBD1. Per the germline V gene, CDR1 is SGHRS and CDR2 is YFSETQ. With V trimmed by 7 bases and J by 5 bases, 9 bases remained unmatched. The CDR3 is 13 residues long. The CDR3 region is CASAVLGGDEQYF. The CDR3 DNA follows: TGCGCCAGCGCCGTGCTAGGGGGCGACGAGCAGTACTTC.

CDR3 nucleotides: TGTGCCAGCGACACTCTAGCGGGGTACAATGAGCAGTTCTTC. Translated: CASDTLAGYNEQFF. The gene calls are TRBV7-9 and TRBJ2-1; 9 bases agree with TRBD2. The CDR3 sequence is 14 residues long. The germline CDR1 and CDR2 sequences are SEHNR and FQNEAQ (reference sequence). The ends lost 8 bases at V and 4 bases at J; junction bases unmatched: 6.

V and J are TRBV6-6 and TRBJ1-2; 7 bases match TRBD1. Looked up from germline, CDR1 is MNHNY and CDR2 is SVGAGI (reference sequence). This CDR3 has 14 residues. V shed 5 bases, J shed 8 bases, and the junction held 11 bases outside the gene matches. DNA of the CDR3: TGTGCCAGCAGTCCGGCCAGGGACAGAGGAGGCTACACCTTC. Amino acids: CASSPARDRGGYTF.

The V call is TRBV19, the J call TRBJ2-5, with D uncertain. Trimming cost V 4 bases and J 2 bases, with 11 bases left between them. Germline CDR1 is LNHDA and CDR2 is SQIVND (reference sequence). The CDR3 has 14 amino acids. Written as DNA, the CDR3 is TGTGCCAGTAGTAGGTCCAGGTCGCAAGAGACCCAGTACTTC. This sequence encodes CASSRSRSQETQYF. Using reference TRBV19 and TRBJ2-5 for the parts outside the CDR3, the full variable domain is DGGITQSPKYLFRKEGQNVTLSCEQNLNHDAMYWYRQDPGQGLRLIYYSQIVNDFQKGDIAEGYSVSREKKESFPLTVTSAQKNPTAFYLCASSRSRSQETQYFGPGTRLLVL.

CDR3 nucleotides: TGTGCCAGCAGTCGAGCGGGAAATTCTGGAAACACCATATATTTT. Translating gives CASSRAGNSGNTIYF. The V call is TRBV6-5, the J call TRBJ1-3; no reliable D call. The germline V and J ends were trimmed by 5 bases and 1 base, with 12 bases remaining between them. The CDR3 extends over 15 amino acids. Per the germline V gene, CDR1 is MNHEY and CDR2 is SVGAGI.

The chain carries TRBV6-6 and TRBJ1-6, with D unclear. This CDR3 contains 15 residues. The V gene's germline CDR1 is MNHNY and CDR2 SVGAGI (reference sequence). V was clipped by 1 base and J by 7 bases, with 11 bases between them. As DNA, the CDR3 is TGTGCCAGCAGTTACTGGTCAGAGAGGAATTCACCCCTCCACTTT. It specifies CASSYWSERNSPLHF.

J is TRBJ1-5 and V is TRBV10-2; TRBD1 agrees at 9 bases. The germline CDR1 and CDR2 sequences are WSHSY and SAAADI. This CDR3 comprises 15 residues. V lost 2 bases to trimming and J lost 4 bases; unmatched junction nucleotides: 3. This CDR3 reads CASSETTGGNQPQHF. DNA for the CDR3: TGCGCCAGCAGTGAGACGACAGGGGGAAATCAGCCCCAGCATTTT.

The chain carries TRBV11-2 and TRBJ1-4; D uncertain. V was pared by 3 bases and J by 7 bases, with 6 bases between. Germline assignment: CDR1 SGHAT and CDR2 FQNNGV. The CDR3 loop spans 12 amino acids. DNA for the CDR3: TGTGCCAGCAGCTTGCCCAGTGAAAAACTGTTTTTT. Its translation is CASSLPSEKLFF.

The chain has TRBV6-5 and TRBJ2-7, with D possibly matching TRBD2 (7 bases). The CDR3 loop spans 13 amino acids. From germline, CDR1 is MNHEY and CDR2 SVGAGI. The V end lost 10 bases, the J end lost 3 bases, and 16 bases lay between the germline ends. The CDR3 DNA sequence: TGTGCCACCTCGAGGGAGGGGGTCTACGAGCAGTACTTC. This gives the protein CATSREGVYEQYF.

This chain connects TRBV15 to TRBJ2-5, with TRBD1 matching over 8 bases. Germline V lookup: CDR1 LNHNV, CDR2 YYDKDF (reference sequence). The CDR3 sequence is 16 residues long. V was clipped by 0 bases and J by 9 bases; unmatched bases: 12. CDR3 in amino acids: CATSRDEAGGKGAQYF. The CDR3 bases are TGTGCCACCAGCAGAGATGAGGCAGGGGGCAAGGGGGCCCAGTACTTC.